Listed below are T cell receptor beta chains from one sample, sequenced in a study of blood T cell repertoires in COVID-19. This table comes from immunoSEQ multiplex PCR, and its TCRdb copy is limited to in-frame clones, with some not included. There are under 150,000 clones in the sample; around 90% occur only once, and approximately 4.5% lies in the top ten. The sequenced sample was peripheral blood. All receptors come from a woman in her fifties or sixties with acute or convalescent COVID-19. The CDR3 runs from the conserved cysteine through the conserved F or W. The D gene is left open where the match is weak.

DNA | CDR3 | length | D | J | V
TGCGCCAGCAGCGCGCTCAATACGCAGTATTTT | CASSALNTQYF | 11 | . | TRBJ2-3 | TRBV4-1
TGTGCCAGCAGCCAAGACTGGACAGGGGATGAGCAGTTCTTC | CASSQDWTGDEQFF | 14 | TRBD1 | TRBJ2-1 | TRBV14
TGTGCCTGGATGGGTCAGGGTCGGCCTAACTATGGCTACACCTTC | CAWMGQGRPNYGYTF | 15 | . | TRBJ1-2 | TRBV30
TGTGCCAACTCGGCCGGAGTAACGACTGAAGCTTTCTTT | CANSAGVTTEAFF | 13 | . | TRBJ1-1 | TRBV28
TGTGCCAGCAGGGACAGCTCCTATAATTCACCCCTCCACTTT | CASRDSSYNSPLHF | 14 | . | TRBJ1-6 | TRBV27
TGTGCCACCAGCAAGCTCCGGGACAGCTTAAACTATGGCTACACCTTC | CATSKLRDSLNYGYTF | 16 | TRBD1 | TRBJ1-2 | TRBV15
TGTGCCAGCAGTGAACCCCGGACATCGATCTACGAGCAGTACTTC | CASSEPRTSIYEQYF | 15 | . | TRBJ2-7 | TRBV25-1
TGTGCCAGCAGTGACCCTGGGACACCCTTCTATGGCTACACCTTC | CASSDPGTPFYGYTF | 15 | . | TRBJ1-2 | TRBV25-1
TGTGCCAGCAGCGGAACAGCAGAAAAACTGTTTTTT | CASSGTAEKLFF | 12 | . | TRBJ1-4 | TRBV5-6
TGTGCCAGCAGAGTTCGACAGCTCAATCAGCCCCAGCATTTT | CASRVRQLNQPQHF | 14 | . | TRBJ1-5 | TRBV28
TGTGCCAGCAGCTTGGTGGCAGCGAACACTGAAGTTTTCTTT | CASSLVAANTEVFF | 14 | . | TRBJ1-1 | TRBV5-6
TGCGCCAGCAGCTTACAGGGGATGAACACTGAAGCTTTCTTT | CASSLQGMNTEAFF | 14 | TRBD1 | TRBJ1-1 | TRBV5-1
TGTGCCAGTGGTTTTCGGCTGAGGGTCACAGTAGAAAACTATGGCTACACCTTC | CASGFRLRVTVENYGYTF | 18 | . | TRBJ1-2 | TRBV19
TGTGCCAGCAGTGGACAGGGTCCTCAGCCCCAGCATTTT | CASSGQGPQPQHF | 13 | TRBD1 | TRBJ1-5 | TRBV28
TGTGCCAGCAGTTTCGGGAGGCTAGCGGGAGTTAATGAGCAGTTCTTC | CASSFGRLAGVNEQFF | 16 | TRBD2 | TRBJ2-1 | TRBV28
TGTGCCAGCAGCCCGCGAACGGGGAACACTGAAGCTTTCTTT | CASSPRTGNTEAFF | 14 | . | TRBJ1-1 | TRBV9
TGTGCCTGGAGTCCAGGGCAATCTGGAAACACCATATATTTT | CAWSPGQSGNTIYF | 14 | . | TRBJ1-3 | TRBV30
TGCGCCAGCAGTGAGTCTACTCGGATAGCGGGGGGTTACGAGACCCAGTACTTC | CASSESTRIAGGYETQYF | 18 | TRBD2 | TRBJ2-5 | TRBV10-2
TGTGCCAGCAGCCAAGAGTTTGGACAGGGTGCCCCCAGCAATCAGCCCCAGCATTTT | CASSQEFGQGAPSNQPQHF | 19 | TRBD1 | TRBJ1-5 | TRBV14
TGTGCCAGCAGTGTTATGTTGGGAGTACAGGGAAGGACTGAAGCTTTCTTT | CASSVMLGVQGRTEAFF | 17 | . | TRBJ1-1 | TRBV28
TGCGCCAGCAGCCAAGACGCAGGGGCCTACGAGCAGTACTTC | CASSQDAGAYEQYF | 14 | . | TRBJ2-7 | TRBV4-3
TGCAGCGTTGCCGTACTTCAAAGGGGAGGCACCGGGGAGCTGTTTTTT | CSVAVLQRGGTGELFF | 16 | . | TRBJ2-2 | TRBV29-1
TGTGCCAGCACTCGTCATGAGGGTAACGAGACCCAGTACTTC | CASTRHEGNETQYF | 14 | . | TRBJ2-5 | TRBV6-5